This TCR beta chain was profiled in a study of blood T cell repertoires in COVID-19. With 6 bases removed from V and 2 bases from J, the gap between germline ends came to 14 bases. This CDR3 region has 14 residues. Per the germline V gene, CDR1 is MNHEY and CDR2 is SVGAGI. Profiling relied on immunoSEQ multiplex PCR, and the TCRdb table lists in-frame clones only, not all of them. The table lists some 320,000 clones, roughly nine tenths of them singletons. V gene TRBV6-5 combines with J gene TRBJ2-7; TRBD1 might be the D (6 bases). The sequence was obtained from a man between 60 and 75 years old who had recovered from COVID-19. Sequencing was performed on PBMCs or T cells enriched from blood (not recorded which). The CDR3 sequence: CASSLVQGTYEQYF. CDR3 bases: TGTGCCAGCAGCCTAGTACAGGGAACCTACGAGCAGTACTTC.